This T cell receptor (beta chain) is drawn from a study of T cell responses to AZD1222 COVID-19 vaccine. Researchers grouped second doses given at about 4 or about 12 weeks into one pool. Regarding the study as a whole: Most donors were white British and more were female, and clonal diversity was possibly underestimated. As reported, nearly half of all spike-specific TCRs target variant regions that are unmutated.

TCRdb keeps only in-frame clones here, not all; method: immunoSEQ multiplex PCR. The sample shows 150,000 or so clones, 94% of them seen only once. With regard to this clone: The antigen is not known.

The TCR was taken from an adult who received the AZD1222 COVID-19 vaccine. The sample in question was peripheral blood, obtained 28 days after the second AZD1222 dose.

Here the CDR3 DNA reads TGTGCCAGCAGCTTTGACAGGGGGCCCTACGAGCAGTACTTC. It is translated as CASSFDRGPYEQYF. This chain joins TRBV5-6 and TRBJ2-7, with TRBD1 identical over 10 bases. Trimming removed 2 bases from V and 2 bases from J; junction bases left unmatched: 1. Per germline, CDR1 SGHDT and CDR2 YYEEEE. The CDR3 totals 14 residues.